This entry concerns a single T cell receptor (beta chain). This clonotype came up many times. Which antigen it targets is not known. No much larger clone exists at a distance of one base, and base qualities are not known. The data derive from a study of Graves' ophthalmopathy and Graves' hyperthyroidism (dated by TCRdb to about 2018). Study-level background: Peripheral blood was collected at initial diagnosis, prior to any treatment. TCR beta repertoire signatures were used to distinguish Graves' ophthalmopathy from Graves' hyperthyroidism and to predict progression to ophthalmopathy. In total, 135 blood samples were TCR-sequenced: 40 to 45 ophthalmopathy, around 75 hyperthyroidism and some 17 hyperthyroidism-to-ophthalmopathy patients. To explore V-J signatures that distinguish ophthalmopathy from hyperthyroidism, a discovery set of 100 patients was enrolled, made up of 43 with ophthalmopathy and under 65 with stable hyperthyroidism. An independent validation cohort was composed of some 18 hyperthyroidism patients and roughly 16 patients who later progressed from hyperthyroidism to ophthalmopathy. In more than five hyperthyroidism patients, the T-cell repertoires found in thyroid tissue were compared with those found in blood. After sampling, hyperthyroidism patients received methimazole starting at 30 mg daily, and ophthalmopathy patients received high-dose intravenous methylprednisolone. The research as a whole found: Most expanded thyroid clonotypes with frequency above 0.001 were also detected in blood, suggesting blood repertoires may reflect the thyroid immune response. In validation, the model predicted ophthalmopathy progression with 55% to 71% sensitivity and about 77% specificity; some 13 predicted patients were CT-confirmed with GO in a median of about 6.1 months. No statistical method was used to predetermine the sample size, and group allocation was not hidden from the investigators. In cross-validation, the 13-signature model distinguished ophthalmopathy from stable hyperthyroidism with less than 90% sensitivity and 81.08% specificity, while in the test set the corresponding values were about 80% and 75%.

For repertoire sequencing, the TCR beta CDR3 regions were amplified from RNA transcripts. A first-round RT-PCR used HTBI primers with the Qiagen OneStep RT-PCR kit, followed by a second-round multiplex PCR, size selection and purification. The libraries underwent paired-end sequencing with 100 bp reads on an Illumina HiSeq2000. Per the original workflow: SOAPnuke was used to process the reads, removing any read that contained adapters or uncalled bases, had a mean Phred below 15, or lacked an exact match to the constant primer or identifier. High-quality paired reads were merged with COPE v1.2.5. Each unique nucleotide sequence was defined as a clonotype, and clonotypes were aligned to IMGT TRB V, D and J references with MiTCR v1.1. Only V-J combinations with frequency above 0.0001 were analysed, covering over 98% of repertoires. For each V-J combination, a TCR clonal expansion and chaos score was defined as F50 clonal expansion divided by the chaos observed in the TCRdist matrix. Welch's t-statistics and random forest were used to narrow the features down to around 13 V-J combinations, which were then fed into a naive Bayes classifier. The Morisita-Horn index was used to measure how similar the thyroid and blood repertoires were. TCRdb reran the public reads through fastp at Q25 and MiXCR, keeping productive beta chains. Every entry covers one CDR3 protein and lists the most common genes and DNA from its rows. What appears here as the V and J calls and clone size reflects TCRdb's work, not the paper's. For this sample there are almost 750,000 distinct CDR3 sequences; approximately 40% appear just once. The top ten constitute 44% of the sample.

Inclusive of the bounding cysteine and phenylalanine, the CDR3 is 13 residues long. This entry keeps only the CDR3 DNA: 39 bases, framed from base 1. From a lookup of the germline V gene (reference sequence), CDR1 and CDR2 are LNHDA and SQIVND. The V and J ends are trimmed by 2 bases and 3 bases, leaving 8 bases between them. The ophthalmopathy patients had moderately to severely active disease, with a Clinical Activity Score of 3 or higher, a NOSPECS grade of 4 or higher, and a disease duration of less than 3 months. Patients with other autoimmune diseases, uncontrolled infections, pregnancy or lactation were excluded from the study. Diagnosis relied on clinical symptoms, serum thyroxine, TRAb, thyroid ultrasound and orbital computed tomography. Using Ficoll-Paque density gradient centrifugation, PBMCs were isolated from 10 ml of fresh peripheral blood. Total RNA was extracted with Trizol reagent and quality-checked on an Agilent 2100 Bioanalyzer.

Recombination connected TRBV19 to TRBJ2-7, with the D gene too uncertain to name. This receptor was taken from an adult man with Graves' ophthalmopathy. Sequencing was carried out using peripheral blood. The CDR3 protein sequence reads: CASSITGGYEQYF. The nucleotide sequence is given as TGTGCCAGTAGTATAACGGGCGGCTACGAGCAGTACTTC.